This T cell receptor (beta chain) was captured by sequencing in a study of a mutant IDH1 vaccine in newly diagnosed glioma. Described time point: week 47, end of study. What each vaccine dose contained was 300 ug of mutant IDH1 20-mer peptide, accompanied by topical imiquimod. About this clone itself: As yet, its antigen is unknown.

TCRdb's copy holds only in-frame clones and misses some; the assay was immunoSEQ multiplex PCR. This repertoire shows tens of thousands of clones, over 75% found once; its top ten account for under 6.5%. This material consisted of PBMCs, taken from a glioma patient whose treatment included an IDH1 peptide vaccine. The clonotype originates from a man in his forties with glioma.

This CDR3 reads CASSLTPGTTDTQYF. CDR3 DNA: TGTGCCAGCAGCTTAACCCCGGGAACCACAGATACGCAGTATTTT. The chain uses TRBV7-3 and TRBJ2-3; tentative D call: TRBD2 (5 bases). Germline V gene data show CDR1 as SGHTA and CDR2 as FQGTGA. CDR3 size: 15 residues. Trimming removed 0 bases from V and 2 bases from J, with 9 bases in between.